The 23 T cell receptor beta chains listed next were all sequenced from one sample in a study of T cell responses to AZD1222 COVID-19 vaccine. Using immunoSEQ multiplex PCR, the repertoire was profiled, and TCRdb retains in-frame clones only, with some absent. The sample holds 120,000 or so clones, around 93% seen once. The sample here was peripheral blood, taken 28 days after the second AZD1222 dose. These receptors originate from an adult who received the AZD1222 COVID-19 vaccine.

The sample holds a few counts of this clone. The chain combines TRBV13 with TRBJ1-2; TRBD1 is a possible D gene (5 bases). V was pared by 6 bases and J by 3 bases, with 20 bases between. The CDR3 spans 16 residues. Germline assignment: CDR1 PRHDT and CDR2 FYEKMQ (reference sequence). Written as DNA, the CDR3 is TGTGCCAGCAGAGCGTCACCTGCGGAAGGGGACTATGGCTACACCTTC. Amino acid sequence: CASRASPAEGDYGYTF.

The V gene is TRBV27, the J gene TRBJ1-1; D gene unclear. Germline lookup yields CDR1 MNHEY and CDR2 SMNVEV (reference sequence). CDR3 length equals 13 residues. The V end lost 0 bases, the J end lost 4 bases, and 6 bases lay between the germline ends. The chain's CDR3 is CASSLSRATEAFF. The CDR3 nucleotides read TGTGCCAGCAGTTTATCTAGGGCCACTGAAGCTTTCTTT.

The chain couples TRBV7-9 to TRBJ1-4; TRBD1 matches 7 bases. The CDR3 sequence is 12 residues long. Germline-derived CDR1 and CDR2 are SEHNR and FQNEAQ (reference sequence). J was trimmed by 4 bases and V by 10 bases; bases with no gene match: 3. The CDR3 region has the DNA TGTGCCATACAGGGGAATAATGAAAAACTGTTTTTT. It translates to CAIQGNNEKLFF.

This clone has only one observation. The rearrangement links TRBV24-1 to TRBJ2-3; D may be TRBD1 or TRBD2 (5 bases each). The V end was cut by 4 bases, the J end by 2 bases, with 15 bases between. The CDR3 consists of 16 residues. Germline CDR1 reads KGHDR; CDR2 reads SFDVKD. The DNA of the CDR3 is TGTGCCACCAGTGACCCGGAGGTGGGGGACACAGATACGCAGTATTTT. This gives the protein CATSDPEVGDTDTQYF.

This chain connects TRBV9 to TRBJ1-2, with 10 bases matching TRBD1. The ends lost 0 bases at V and 3 bases at J; junction bases unmatched: 11. This CDR3 region has 18 residues. CDR1 and CDR2 from the germline V gene are SGDLS and YYNGEE. The DNA for the CDR3 is TGTGCCAGCAGCGTAGTGCCCGACAGGGGGCAGTTAGACTATGGCTACACCTTC. This translates into CASSVVPDRGQLDYGYTF.

The chain carries TRBV18 and TRBJ1-6; D remains ambiguous. Trimming pared 5 bases from V and 1 base from J, leaving 21 bases between. Looked up from germline, CDR1 is KGHSH and CDR2 is LQKENI. The CDR3 extends over 19 amino acids. CDR3 DNA sequence: TGTGCCAGCTCATATGCCCAAGAGGACCCGTGGTCCTATAATTCACCCCTCCACTTT. Protein product: CASSYAQEDPWSYNSPLHF.

The chain recombines TRBV4-2 with TRBJ2-1, with 10 bases identical to TRBD2. Trimming took 3 bases from V and 7 from J; bases not matched to a gene: 6. CDR1 is LGHNA, CDR2 YNFKEQ, per germline. The CDR3 has 15 amino acids. The CDR3 DNA reads TGTGCCAGCAGCCAGCTAGCGGGAGTTTCAAATGAGCAGTTCTTC. Translated: CASSQLAGVSNEQFF.

This chain connects TRBV6-5 to TRBJ1-5; TRBD1 is a possible D gene (5 bases). V dropped 6 bases and J dropped 8 bases, with 17 bases sitting between them. Germline assignment: CDR1 MNHEY and CDR2 SVGAGI. CDR3 length equals 14 residues. CDR3 in DNA: TGTGCCAGCAGCAGAGGACCGCCGGGGGAGCCCCAGCATTTT. It translates to CASSRGPPGEPQHF.

The rearrangement links TRBV6-6 to TRBJ2-1; 13 nucleotides align to TRBD2. The CDR3 length is 14 residues. Germline V gene lookup returns CDR1 MNHNY and CDR2 SVGAGI (reference sequence). The trim removed 5 bases at V and 13 bases at J, leaving 8 bases unmatched. The CDR3, as DNA: TGTGCCAGCAGTCAAACTAGCGGGGGGGAATTTCAGTTCTTC. It translates to CASSQTSGGEFQFF.

The chain has TRBV15 and TRBJ1-1; tentative D call: TRBD1 (5 bases). The CDR3 sequence is 14 residues long. Germline lookup yields CDR1 LNHNV and CDR2 YYDKDF (reference sequence). V was cut by 1 base and J by 4 bases, with 10 bases left in between. The CDR3 nucleotides read TGTGCCACCAGCAGAGGGAGGGGACTCACTGAAGCTTTCTTT. This encodes CATSRGRGLTEAFF.

V is TRBV10-3 and J is TRBJ2-2; 15 bases line up with TRBD2. The ends lost 3 bases at V and 1 base at J; junction bases unmatched: 12. The CDR3 consists of 21 residues. CDR1 and CDR2 from the germline V gene are ENHRY and SYGVKD. CDR3 residues: CAISDPRPGTSGGKNTGELFF. Written as DNA, the CDR3 is TGTGCCATCAGTGATCCTCGGCCTGGGACTAGCGGGGGGAAGAACACCGGGGAGCTGTTTTTT.

This clone was seen just once. V and J are TRBV11-2 and TRBJ1-4, with D perhaps matching TRBD1 (5 bases). CDR3 length: 12 amino acids. Trimming shortened V by 5 bases and J by 7 bases, and 8 bases separated the two germline ends. The germline V gene has CDR1 SGHAT and CDR2 FQNNGV. CDR3 in DNA: TGTGCCAGCAGCCTTGGGACTGAAAAACTGTTTTTT. Its translation: CASSLGTEKLFF. Drawing the rest from reference TRBV11-2 and TRBJ1-4, the complete variable domain is EAGVAQSPRYKIIEKRQSVAFWCNPISGHATLYWYQQILGQGPKLLIQFQNNGVVDDSQLPKDRFSAERLKGVDSTLKIQPAKLEDSAVYLCASSLGTEKLFFGSGTQLSVL.

The chain links TRBV6-4 to TRBJ2-5; D gene ambiguous. The germline CDR1 and CDR2 sequences are MRHNA and SNTAGT. The V gene lost 4 bases and the J gene lost 1 base, with 7 bases spanning the gap. CDR3 length equals 13 residues. The CDR3 region is CASSVDIQETQYF. The CDR3 DNA follows: TGTGCCAGCAGTGTCGACATCCAAGAGACCCAGTACTTC.

The chain employs TRBV25-1 and TRBJ1-1; TRBD1 is a possible D gene (5 bases). Trimming took 3 bases from V and 2 from J, leaving 10 bases between them. There are 14 residues in the CDR3. The V gene's germline CDR1 is MGHDK and CDR2 SYGVNS. The CDR3 reads CASSDRQTNTEAFF. The CDR3 DNA follows: TGTGCCAGCAGTGATAGACAGACAAACACTGAAGCTTTCTTT.

The chain recombines TRBV14 with TRBJ1-1; D is unclear. Trimming left V 6 bases short and J 0 bases short, with 17 bases between. CDR3 length equals 16 residues. Per the germline V gene, CDR1 is SGHDN and CDR2 is FVKESK. The CDR3 is CASSRPTPLMNTEAFF. The CDR3 DNA is TGTGCCAGCAGTCGTCCAACACCTCTCATGAACACTGAAGCTTTCTTT.

This clone has only one observation. The rearrangement links TRBV16 to TRBJ2-3; 10 nucleotides match TRBD2. CDR1 and CDR2 from the germline V gene are KGHSY and FQNENV. Losses at the gene ends were 4 bases for V and 6 bases for J; bases not matched to a gene: 7. The CDR3 consists of 15 residues. The CDR3 here is CASSRQRGGQDTQYF. The CDR3 bases are TGTGCCAGCAGCCGTCAGCGGGGGGGCCAGGATACGCAGTATTTT. Using reference TRBV16 and TRBJ2-3 for the parts outside the CDR3, the full variable domain is GEEVAQTPKHLVRGEGQKAKLYCAPIKGHSYVFWYQQVLKNEFKFLISFQNENVFDETGMPKERFSAKCLPNSPCSLEIQATKLEDSAVYFCASSRQRGGQDTQYFGPGTRLTVL.

The chain recombines TRBV7-9 with TRBJ1-3; the D is unclear. V lost 6 bases, J lost 1 base, and 13 bases lay in between. The CDR3 length is 15 residues. Germline V lookup: CDR1 SEHNR, CDR2 FQNEAQ (reference sequence). This CDR3 reads CASRYLEGSGNTIYF. Written as DNA, the CDR3 is TGTGCCAGCAGGTATCTGGAGGGTTCTGGAAACACCATATATTTT.

As DNA, the CDR3 is TGCGCCAGCAGCTTGTCCCGGGAGGACACTGAAGCTTTCTTT. Its protein is CASSLSREDTEAFF. The V and J genes are TRBV5-1 and TRBJ1-1, with D hard to call. The CDR3 runs 14 residues. Germline assignment: CDR1 SGHRS and CDR2 YFSETQ. Trimming left V 1 base short and J 3 bases short, with 10 bases between.

The chain is built from TRBV3-1 (or the pseudogene TRBV3-2) and TRBJ1-2; D is uncertain. Germline V gives CDR1 LGHDT, CDR2 YNNKEL (reference sequence). V dropped 1 base and J dropped 8 bases, with 14 bases sitting between them. The CDR3 loop spans 14 amino acids. CDR3 in DNA: TGTGCCAGCAGCCAAGGGGTACGCCAGCGGGGCTACACCTTC. This sequence encodes CASSQGVRQRGYTF.

This CDR3 is CASSSTGTDTQYF. DNA of the CDR3: TGCGCCAGCAGCTCGACGGGCACAGATACGCAGTATTTT. The V gene is TRBV5-1, the J gene TRBJ2-3; D uncertain. Germline V gene sequence: CDR1 SGHRS, CDR2 YFSETQ. The CDR3 is made up of 13 amino acids. Between the trimmed V and J ends, which lost 3 bases and 1 base, there was a span of 6 bases.

In regard to this clone: This sample also contains other DNA sequences that code for the same CDR3. The genes are TRBV11-2 and TRBJ1-1; D perhaps matches TRBD1 (5 bases). Germline CDR1 reads SGHAT; CDR2 reads FQNNGV. The CDR3 totals 14 residues. V gave up 0 bases and J gave up 4 bases, with 9 bases separating them. The CDR3 here is CASSLDRAGTEAFF. The CDR3 DNA reads TGTGCCAGCAGCTTAGACAGGGCCGGCACTGAAGCTTTCTTT.

The chain has TRBV14 and TRBJ1-1; D gene ambiguous. The CDR3 extends over 15 amino acids. Germline V gene data show CDR1 as SGHDN and CDR2 as FVKESK. Trimming took off 1 base at V and 3 bases at J, with 12 bases between the two ends. The CDR3 spells CASSQVLRLDTEAFF. The CDR3 DNA reads as TGTGCCAGCAGCCAAGTTCTCCGACTGGACACTGAAGCTTTCTTT.

The chain is built from TRBV19 and TRBJ1-3, with D unclear. CDR1 and CDR2 from the germline V gene are LNHDA and SQIVND (reference sequence). The V and J ends lost 8 bases and 0 bases respectively, with 17 bases between them. CDR3 length equals 16 residues. Written as DNA, the CDR3 is TGTGCCAGTGTTTTGCGGGGATCCCCCTCTGGAAACACCATATATTTT. This translates into CASVLRGSPSGNTIYF.